This TCR beta chain was sequenced during a study of cytomegalovirus exposure and HLA in healthy donors. General study points: Available immune exposure information covered CMV serostatus only. It was reportedly the case that the classifier diagnosed cytomegalovirus status with high specificity and sensitivity.

Everyone who donated was a healthy bone marrow donor. V was pared by 0 bases and J by 8 bases, with 8 bases between. The CDR3 has 13 amino acids. Germline CDR1 and CDR2: MNHNS and SASEGT. The PCR contained 60 Vbeta and 13 Jbeta primers. Original analysis: Later work found 65 million to 85 million unique TCR beta chains, with some 11 million shared. Sequenced by immunoSEQ multiplex PCR; TCRdb stores in-frame clones only, minus some. That table gives V, J and clone size, and the DNA gave D and trimming. The table for this sample gives around 53,000 clones. Remarks on this clone: Its specificity is unknown.

Sequencing was done on a sample of PBMCs. The gene calls are TRBV6-1 and TRBJ2-1; D may be TRBD2 (5 bases). This clonotype originated in a woman aged 30 to 39 in good health and CMV-seropositive. CDR3 DNA: TGTGCCAGCAGTGAAGCGTTGGGAGATGAGCAGTTCTTC. Encoded protein: CASSEALGDEQFF.